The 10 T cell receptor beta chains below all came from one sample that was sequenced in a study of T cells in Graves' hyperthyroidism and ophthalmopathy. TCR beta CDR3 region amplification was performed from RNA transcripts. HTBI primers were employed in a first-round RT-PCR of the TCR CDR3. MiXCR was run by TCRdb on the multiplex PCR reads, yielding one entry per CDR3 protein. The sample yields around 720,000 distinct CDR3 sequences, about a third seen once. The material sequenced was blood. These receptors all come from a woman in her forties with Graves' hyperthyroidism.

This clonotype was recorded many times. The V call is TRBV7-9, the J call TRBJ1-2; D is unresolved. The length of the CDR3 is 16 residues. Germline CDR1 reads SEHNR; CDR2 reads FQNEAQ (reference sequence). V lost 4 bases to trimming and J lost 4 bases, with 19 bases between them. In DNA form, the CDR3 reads TGTGCCAGCAGCTCCCTGGTGGGCGGGCTTGTCTATGGCTACACCTTC. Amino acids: CASSSLVGGLVYGYTF.

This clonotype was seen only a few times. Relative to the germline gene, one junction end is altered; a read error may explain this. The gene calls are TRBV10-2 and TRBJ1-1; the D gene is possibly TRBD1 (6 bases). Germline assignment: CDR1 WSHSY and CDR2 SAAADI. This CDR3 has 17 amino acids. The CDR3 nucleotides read TGTGCCAGCTCACCATTCCACAGGGACGAAGTGAACACTGAAGCTTTCTTT. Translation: CASSPFHRDEVNTEAFF.

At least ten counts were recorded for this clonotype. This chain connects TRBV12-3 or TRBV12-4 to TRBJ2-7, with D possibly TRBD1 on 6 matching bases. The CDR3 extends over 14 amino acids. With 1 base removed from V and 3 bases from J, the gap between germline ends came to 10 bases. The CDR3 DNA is TGTGCCAGCAGTTTAGGGACAGAGCTCTACGAGCAGTACTTC. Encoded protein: CASSLGTELYEQYF.

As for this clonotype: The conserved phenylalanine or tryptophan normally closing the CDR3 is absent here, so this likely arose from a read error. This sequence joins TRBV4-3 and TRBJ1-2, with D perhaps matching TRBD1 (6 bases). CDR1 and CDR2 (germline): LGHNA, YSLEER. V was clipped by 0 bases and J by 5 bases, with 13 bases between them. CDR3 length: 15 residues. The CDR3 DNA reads TGCGCCAGCAGCCAAGATCCCGAGGGGGTTTATGGCTACACCCTC. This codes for CASSQDPEGVYGYTL.

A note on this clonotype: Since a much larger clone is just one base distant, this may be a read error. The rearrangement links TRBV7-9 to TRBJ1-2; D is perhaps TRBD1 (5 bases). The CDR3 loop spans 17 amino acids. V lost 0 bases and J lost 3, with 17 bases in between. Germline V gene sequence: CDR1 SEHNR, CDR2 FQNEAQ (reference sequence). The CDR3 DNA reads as TGTGCCAGCAGCTTAGCGCGGTACCAGGGACCTGACTATGGCTACACCTTC. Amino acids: CASSLARYQGPDYGYTF.

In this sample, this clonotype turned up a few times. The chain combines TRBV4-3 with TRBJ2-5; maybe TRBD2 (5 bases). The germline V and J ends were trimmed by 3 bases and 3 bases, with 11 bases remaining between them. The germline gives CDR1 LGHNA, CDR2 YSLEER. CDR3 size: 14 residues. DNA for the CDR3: TGCGCCAGCAGCCAGACTGAGAGGGAAGAGACCCAGTACTTC. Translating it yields CASSQTEREETQYF.

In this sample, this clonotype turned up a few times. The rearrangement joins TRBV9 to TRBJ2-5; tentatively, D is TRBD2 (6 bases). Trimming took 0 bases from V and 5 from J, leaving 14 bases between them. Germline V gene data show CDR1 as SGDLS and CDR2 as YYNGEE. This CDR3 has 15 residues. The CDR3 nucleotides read TGTGCCAGCAGCGTAGAGGGAGGCCTGGGGGAGACCCAGTACTTC. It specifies CASSVEGGLGETQYF. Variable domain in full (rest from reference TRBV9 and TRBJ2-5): DSGVTQTPKHLITATGQRVTLRCSPRSGDLSVYWYQQSLDQGLQFLIQYYNGEERAKGNILERFSAQQFPDLHSELNLSSLELGDSALYFCASSVEGGLGETQYFGPGTRLLVL.

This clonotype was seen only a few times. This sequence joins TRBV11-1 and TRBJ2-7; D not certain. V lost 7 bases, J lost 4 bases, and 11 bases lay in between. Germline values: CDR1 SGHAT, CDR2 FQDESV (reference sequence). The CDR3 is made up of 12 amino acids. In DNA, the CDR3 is TGTGCCAGCAAAAGTAATGAGTACGAGCAGTACTTC. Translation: CASKSNEYEQYF. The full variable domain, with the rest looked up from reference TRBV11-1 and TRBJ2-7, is EAEVAQSPRYKITEKSQAVAFWCDPISGHATLYWYRQILGQGPELLVQFQDESVVDDSQLPKDRFSAERLKGVDSTLKIQPAELGDSAMYLCASKSNEYEQYFGPGTRLTVT.

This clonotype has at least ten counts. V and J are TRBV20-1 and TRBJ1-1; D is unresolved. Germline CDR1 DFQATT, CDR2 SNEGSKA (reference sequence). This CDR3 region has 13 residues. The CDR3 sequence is CTVRTPLGTEAFF. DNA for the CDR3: TGCACGGTAAGGACTCCCCTGGGCACTGAAGCTTTCTTT.

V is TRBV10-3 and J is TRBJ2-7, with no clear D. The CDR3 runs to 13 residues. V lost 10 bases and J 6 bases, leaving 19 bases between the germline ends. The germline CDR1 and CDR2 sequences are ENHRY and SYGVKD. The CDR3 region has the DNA TGTGCCAGCTCGCCATCCCCGGACGTCGAGCAGTACTTC. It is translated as CASSPSPDVEQYF.